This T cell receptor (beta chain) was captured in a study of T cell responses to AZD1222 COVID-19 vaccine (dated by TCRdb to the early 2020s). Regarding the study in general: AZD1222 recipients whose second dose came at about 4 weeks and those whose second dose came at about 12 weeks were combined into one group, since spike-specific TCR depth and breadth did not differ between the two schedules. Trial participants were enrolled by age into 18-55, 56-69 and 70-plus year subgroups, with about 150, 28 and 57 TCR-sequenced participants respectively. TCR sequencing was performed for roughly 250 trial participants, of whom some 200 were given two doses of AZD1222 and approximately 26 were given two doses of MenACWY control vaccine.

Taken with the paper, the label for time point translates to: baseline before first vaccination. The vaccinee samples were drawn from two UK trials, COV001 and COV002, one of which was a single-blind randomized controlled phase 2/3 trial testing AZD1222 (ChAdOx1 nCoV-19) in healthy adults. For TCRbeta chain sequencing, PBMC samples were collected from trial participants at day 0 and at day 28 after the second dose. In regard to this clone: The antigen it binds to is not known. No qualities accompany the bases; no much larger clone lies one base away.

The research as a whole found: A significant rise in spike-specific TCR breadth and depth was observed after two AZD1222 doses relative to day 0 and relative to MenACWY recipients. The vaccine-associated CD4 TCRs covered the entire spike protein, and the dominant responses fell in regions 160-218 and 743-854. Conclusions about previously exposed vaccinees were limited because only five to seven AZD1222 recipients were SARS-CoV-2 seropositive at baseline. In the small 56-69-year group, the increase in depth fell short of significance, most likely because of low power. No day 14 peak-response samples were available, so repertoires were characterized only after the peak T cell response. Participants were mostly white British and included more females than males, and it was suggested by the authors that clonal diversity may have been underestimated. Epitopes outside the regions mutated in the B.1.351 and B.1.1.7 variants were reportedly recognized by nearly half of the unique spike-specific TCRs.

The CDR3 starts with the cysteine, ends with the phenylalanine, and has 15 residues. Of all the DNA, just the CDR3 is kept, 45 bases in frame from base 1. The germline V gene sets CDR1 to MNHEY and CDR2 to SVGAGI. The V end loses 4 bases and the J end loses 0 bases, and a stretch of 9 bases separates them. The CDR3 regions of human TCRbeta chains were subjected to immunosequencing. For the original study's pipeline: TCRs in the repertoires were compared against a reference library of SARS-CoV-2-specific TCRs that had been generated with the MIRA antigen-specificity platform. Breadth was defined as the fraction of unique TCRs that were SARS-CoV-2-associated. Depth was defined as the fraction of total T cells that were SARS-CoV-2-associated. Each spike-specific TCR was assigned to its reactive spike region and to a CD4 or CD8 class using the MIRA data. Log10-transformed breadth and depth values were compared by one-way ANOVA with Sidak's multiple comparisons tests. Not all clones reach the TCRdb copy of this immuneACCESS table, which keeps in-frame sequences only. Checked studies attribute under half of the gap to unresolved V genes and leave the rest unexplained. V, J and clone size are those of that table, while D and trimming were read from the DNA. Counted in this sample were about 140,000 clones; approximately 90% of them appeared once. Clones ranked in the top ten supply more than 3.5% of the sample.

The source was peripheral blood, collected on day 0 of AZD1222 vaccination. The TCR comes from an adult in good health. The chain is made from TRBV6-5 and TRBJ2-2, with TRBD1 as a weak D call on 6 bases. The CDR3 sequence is CASSWDISNTGELFF. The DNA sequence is TGTGCCAGCAGTTGGGACATCTCGAACACCGGGGAGCTGTTTTTT.